The 4 T cell receptor beta chains below were found in one sample sequenced in a study of T-cell memory formation after mild COVID-19. From the 5' RACE reads, TCRdb called clonotypes with MiXCR, one entry per CDR3 protein. This repertoire shows fewer than 500,000 distinct CDR3 sequences, around 27% found once; its top ten account for around an eighth. The sequenced sample was PBMCs or a T cell subset sorted from them (not recorded which). The receptors shown here come from an adult woman who had mild COVID-19 (a few samples of this study predate the infection). Cell type and time point are not known.

The chain recombines TRBV12-3 or TRBV12-4 with TRBJ2-1; TRBD2 aligns across 10 bases. The CDR3 extends over 14 amino acids. The J segment lost 5 bases and the V segment lost 8 bases, leaving 6 bases of the junction unmatched. The CDR3 reads CASVGLAGDNEQFF. CDR3 DNA: TGTGCCAGCGTTGGTCTAGCGGGAGACAATGAGCAGTTCTTC.

This clonotype has more than one count but fewer than ten. The V call is TRBV20-1, the J call TRBJ2-7, with no clear D. The CDR3 loop spans 12 amino acids. In germline, CDR1 is DFQATT, CDR2 SNEGSKA (reference sequence). V lost 2 bases and J 1 base, leaving 6 bases between the germline ends. The CDR3 here is CSARQASYEQYF. The CDR3 nucleotides are TGCAGTGCTAGACAGGCATCCTACGAGCAGTACTTC.

The rearrangement links TRBV20-1 to TRBJ2-2, with D hard to call. This CDR3 has 17 amino acids. V was shortened by 0 bases and J by 0 bases, with 14 bases between the two germline ends. CDR1 and CDR2 from the germline V gene are DFQATT and SNEGSKA (reference sequence). The CDR3, as DNA: TGCAGTGCTAGAGATTTGGGTACTCACTCGAACACCGGGGAGCTGTTTTTT. Amino acids: CSARDLGTHSNTGELFF.

This chain links TRBV12-3 or TRBV12-4 with TRBJ2-1; no reliable D call. This CDR3 region has 13 residues. V was clipped by 7 bases and J by 2 bases, with 9 bases between them. The DNA for the CDR3 is TGTGCCAGCACCCGAAACACCTACAATGAGCAGTTCTTC. Protein product: CASTRNTYNEQFF.